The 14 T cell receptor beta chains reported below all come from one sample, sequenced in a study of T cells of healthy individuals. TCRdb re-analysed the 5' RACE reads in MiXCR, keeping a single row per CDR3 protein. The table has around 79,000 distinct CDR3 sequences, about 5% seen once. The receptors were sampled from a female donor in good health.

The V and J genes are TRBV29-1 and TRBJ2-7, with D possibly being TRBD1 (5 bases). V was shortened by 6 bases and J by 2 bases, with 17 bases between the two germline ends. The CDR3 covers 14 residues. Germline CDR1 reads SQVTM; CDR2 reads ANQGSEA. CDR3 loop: CSVALGQGPYEQYF. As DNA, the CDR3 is TGCAGCGTCGCACTGGGCCAGGGTCCCTACGAGCAGTACTTC.

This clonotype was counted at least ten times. In DNA form, the CDR3 reads TGTGCCAGCAGTTACCGACGGACAGGGTCGGCGATGATGATGAACACTGAAGCTTTCTTT. Encoded protein: CASSYRRTGSAMMMNTEAFF. V is TRBV6-2 or TRBV6-3 and J is TRBJ1-1; 8 bases line up with TRBD1. Per the germline V gene, CDR1 is MNHEY and CDR2 is SVGEGT. The CDR3 runs to 20 residues. V dropped 2 bases and J dropped 0; count of bases not matched to a gene: 17.

The CDR3 sequence: CATSELGSYNEQFF. The CDR3 DNA reads TGTGCCACCTCGGAGTTAGGGTCCTACAATGAGCAGTTCTTC. The gene calls are TRBV19 and TRBJ2-1, with D hard to call. This CDR3 region has 14 residues. Germline assignment: CDR1 LNHDA and CDR2 SQIVND (reference sequence). V was shortened by 10 bases and J by 1 base, with 14 bases between the two germline ends.

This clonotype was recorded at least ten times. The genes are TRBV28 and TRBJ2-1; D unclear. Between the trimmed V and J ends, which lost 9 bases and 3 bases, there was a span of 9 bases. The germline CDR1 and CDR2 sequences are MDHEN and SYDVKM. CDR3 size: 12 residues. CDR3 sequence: CASSILYNEQFF. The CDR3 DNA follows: TGTGCCAGTTCGATACTCTACAATGAGCAGTTCTTC.

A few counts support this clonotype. The CDR3 protein is CSAMKGTGNQPQHF. The CDR3, as DNA: TGCAGTGCTATGAAGGGGACCGGCAATCAGCCCCAGCATTTT. The chain joins TRBV20-1 to TRBJ1-5; perhaps TRBD1 as D (5 bases). This CDR3 region has 14 residues. CDR1 and CDR2 (germline): DFQATT, SNEGSKA (reference sequence). Trimming removed 4 bases from V and 2 bases from J, with 12 bases in between.

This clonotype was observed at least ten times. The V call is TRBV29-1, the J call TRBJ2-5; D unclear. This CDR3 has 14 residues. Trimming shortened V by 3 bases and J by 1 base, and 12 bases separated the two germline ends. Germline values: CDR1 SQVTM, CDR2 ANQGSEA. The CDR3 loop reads CSVDTGALQETQYF. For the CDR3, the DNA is TGCAGCGTTGATACCGGTGCCCTCCAAGAGACCCAGTACTTC.

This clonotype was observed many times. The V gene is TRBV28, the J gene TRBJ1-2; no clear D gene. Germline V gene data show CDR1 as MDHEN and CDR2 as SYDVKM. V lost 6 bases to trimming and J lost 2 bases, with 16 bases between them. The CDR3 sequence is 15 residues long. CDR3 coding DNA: TGTGCCAGCAGCCCGAGGTCAGTTCTCAACTATGGCTACACCTTC. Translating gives CASSPRSVLNYGYTF.

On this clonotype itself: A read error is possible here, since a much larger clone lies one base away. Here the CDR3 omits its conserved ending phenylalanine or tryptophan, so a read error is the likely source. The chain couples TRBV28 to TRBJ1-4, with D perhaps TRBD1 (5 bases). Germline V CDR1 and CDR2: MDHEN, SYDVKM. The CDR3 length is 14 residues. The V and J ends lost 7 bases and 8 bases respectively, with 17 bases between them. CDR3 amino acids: CASTSAGDWEKLFL. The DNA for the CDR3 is TGTGCCAGCACCTCAGCGGGGGATTGGGAAAAACTGTTTCTT.

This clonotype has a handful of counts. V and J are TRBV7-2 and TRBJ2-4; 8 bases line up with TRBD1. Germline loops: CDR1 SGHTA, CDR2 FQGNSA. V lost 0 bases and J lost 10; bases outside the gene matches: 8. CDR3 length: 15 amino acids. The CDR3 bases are TGTGCCAGCAGCTTAGCTAGACAGGGGAATGGGATTCAGTACTTC. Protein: CASSLARQGNGIQYF.

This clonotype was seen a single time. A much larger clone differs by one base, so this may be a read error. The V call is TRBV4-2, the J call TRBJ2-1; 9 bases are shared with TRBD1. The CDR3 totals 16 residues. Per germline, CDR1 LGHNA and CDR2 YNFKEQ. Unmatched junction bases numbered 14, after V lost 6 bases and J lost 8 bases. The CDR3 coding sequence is TGTGCCAGCAGACGATATAAGACAGGGGGTACGGATGAGCAGTTCTTC. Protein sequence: CASRRYKTGGTDEQFF.

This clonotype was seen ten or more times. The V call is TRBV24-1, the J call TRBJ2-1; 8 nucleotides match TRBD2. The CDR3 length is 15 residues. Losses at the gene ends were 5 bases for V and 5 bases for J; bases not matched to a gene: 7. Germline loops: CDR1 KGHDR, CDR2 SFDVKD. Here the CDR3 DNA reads TGTGCCACCAGTGGGACGGGAGGGCCCCACAATGAGCAGTTCTTC. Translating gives CATSGTGGPHNEQFF.

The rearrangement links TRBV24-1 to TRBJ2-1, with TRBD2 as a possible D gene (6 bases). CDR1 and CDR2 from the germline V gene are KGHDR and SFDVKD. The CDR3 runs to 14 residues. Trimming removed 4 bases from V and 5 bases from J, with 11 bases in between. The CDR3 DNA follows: TGTGCCACCAGTGAGGGCGGGAAGGACAATGAGCAGTTCTTC. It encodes CATSEGGKDNEQFF.

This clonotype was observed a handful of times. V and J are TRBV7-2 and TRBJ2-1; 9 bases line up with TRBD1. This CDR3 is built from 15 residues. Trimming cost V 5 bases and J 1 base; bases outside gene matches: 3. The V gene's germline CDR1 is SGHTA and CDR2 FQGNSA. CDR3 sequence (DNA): TGTGCCAGCAGCCTGGACAGGGGTTCCTACAATGAGCAGTTCTTC. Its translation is CASSLDRGSYNEQFF.

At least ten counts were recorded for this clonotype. CDR3 sequence (DNA): TGTGCCAGCAGCCCTAGAGCGAACACCGGGGAGCTGTTTTTT. Protein sequence: CASSPRANTGELFF. The chain employs TRBV9 and TRBJ2-2, with D unresolved. CDR1 is SGDLS, CDR2 YYNGEE, per germline. V lost 4 bases and J 0 bases, leaving 7 bases between the germline ends. This CDR3 is 14 amino acids long.